A selection of T cell receptor beta chains follows, all from one sample in a study of OX40 agonist ivuxolimab in advanced cancers. Assay used: immunoSEQ multiplex PCR; TCRdb lists only in-frame clones, some missing. The data contain 50,000 to 70,000 clones, approximately 91% of them singletons. Source: CD4+ or CD8+ T cells sorted from blood, taken in a trial of the OX40 agonist ivuxolimab. The receptors shown here come from an adult with an advanced solid tumor such as melanoma, head and neck, liver or kidney cancer. CDR3s include the opening cysteine and the closing phenylalanine or tryptophan. The D gene is left open where the match is weak. Expanded clones are given a class, and other clones once, few, many or no size at all.

-	TRBV19	-	TRBJ1-1	TGTGCCAGTAGTGAGGGACGGAACACTGAAGCTTTCTTT	CASSEGRNTEAFF
-	TRBV4-1	-	TRBJ2-2	TGCGCCAGCAGCCAAGTGGGGGGTATCGGGGAGCTGTTTTTT	CASSQVGGIGELFF
-	TRBV5-4	medium-sized	TRBJ1-2	TGTGCCAGCAGCATTGACTCAGGGGACGGCTACACCTTC	CASSIDSGDGYTF
-	TRBV11-2	few	TRBJ2-1	TGTGCCACCCAGACTGGGAATGAGCAGTTCTTC	CATQTGNEQFF
-	TRBV9	-	TRBJ2-1	TGTGCCAGCAGCGTGGACAATGAGCAGTTCTTC	CASSVDNEQFF
-	TRBV7-8	once	TRBJ2-7	TGTGCCAGCAGCTTAGACCTGGGCACCGGCTTCTCCTCCTACGAGCAGTACTTC	CASSLDLGTGFSSYEQYF
-	TRBV4-1	-	TRBJ1-1	TGCGCCAGCAGCCTAGGGGGAAACACTGAAGCTTTCTTT	CASSLGGNTEAFF
TRBD1	TRBV5-4	-	TRBJ2-1	TGTGCCAGCAGCTTGGGGGACAGGGCTCTGTCAAATGAGCAGTTCTTC	CASSLGDRALSNEQFF
-	TRBV30	-	TRBJ2-7	TGTGCCTGGACTACGCCAGGGTTCTCCTACGAGCAGTACTTC	CAWTTPGFSYEQYF
TRBD1	TRBV11-2	-	TRBJ1-4	TGTGCCAGCAGCACCATGACAGGGTGGGGTGAAAAACTGTTTTTT	CASSTMTGWGEKLFF
-	TRBV5-1	-	TRBJ1-4	TGCGCCAGCAGCTTGGTTTCAGGGGCCAATGAAAAACTGTTTTTT	CASSLVSGANEKLFF
-	TRBV7-8	-	TRBJ1-1	TGTGCCAGCAGCTTAAAGTTAATGGAGGGGTTTAACACTGAAGCTTTCTTT	CASSLKLMEGFNTEAFF
-	TRBV7-8	-	TRBJ1-2	TGTGCCAGCAGCTCCTTAGGGACCCGAAAGACCTATGGCTACACCTTC	CASSSLGTRKTYGYTF
TRBD1	TRBV7-9	-	TRBJ2-5	TGTGCCAGCAGCTTGGACAGGCTCCAAGAGACCCAGTACTTC	CASSLDRLQETQYF
-	TRBV27	-	TRBJ1-5	TGTGCCAGCAGTGTACAAAGGGGTCAGCCCCAGCATTTT	CASSVQRGQPQHF
-	TRBV27	-	TRBJ2-2	TGTGCCAGCAGTGCAAGCCCTGGAGGAATCGGGGAGCTGTTTTTT	CASSASPGGIGELFF
-	TRBV14	once	TRBJ1-2	TGTGCCAGCAGCCAAACCCTGACAGACCCTAGGGACTATGGCTACACCTTC	CASSQTLTDPRDYGYTF
-	TRBV28	-	TRBJ2-5	TGTGCCAGCAGCTTATGGGACATCGATCAAGAGACCCAGTACTTC	CASSLWDIDQETQYF
-	TRBV27	-	TRBJ2-1	TGTGCCAGCAGGAATTACAATGAGCAGTTCTTC	CASRNYNEQFF
-	TRBV27	-	TRBJ1-1	TGTGCCAGCAGTTTAAAATCTCCGGGGGCCTACCGGGTGAACACTGAAGCTTTCTTT	CASSLKSPGAYRVNTEAFF
-	TRBV7-9	once	TRBJ1-2	TGTGCCAGCAGCTTCCAGGAAGGAGAAGGCTACACCTTC	CASSFQEGEGYTF
TRBD1	TRBV11-2	-	TRBJ2-7	TGTGCCAGCAGCTTAGAGCCCGGACAGGGGGGCTACGAGCAGTACTTC	CASSLEPGQGGYEQYF
TRBD1	TRBV5-1	-	TRBJ2-1	TGCGCCAGCAGCTTGTTCGGGGGGACAGGGTTATCCATCGAGCAGTTCTTC	CASSLFGGTGLSIEQFF
-	TRBV9	-	TRBJ2-7	TGTGCCAGCAGCGCCTATAGGCTCGGGGGAGAGCAGTACTTC	CASSAYRLGGEQYF
-	TRBV2	once	TRBJ1-2	TGTGCCAACGCCCGGGGGGGAGCTTATGGCTACACCTTC	CANARGGAYGYTF
-	TRBV5-6	few	TRBJ1-3	TGTGCCAGCAGCCAAGTCGTGGTAAACACCATATATTTT	CASSQVVVNTIYF
-	TRBV4-1	-	TRBJ1-1	TGCGCCAGCAGCCAAATGGAGAACACTGAAGCTTTCTTT	CASSQMENTEAFF
-	TRBV13	-	TRBJ2-7	TGTGCCAGCAGCTCCATCAAGGACAGATCCCCCTACGAGCAGTACTTC	CASSSIKDRSPYEQYF
-	TRBV15	-	TRBJ1-5	TGTGCCACCAGCAGAGATAAGGTCGGCGGAAATCAGCCCCAGCATTTT	CATSRDKVGGNQPQHF
-	TRBV27	-	TRBJ2-7	TGTGCCAGCAGTCCCCTGGGCCAAACCTACGAGCAGTACTTC	CASSPLGQTYEQYF
TRBD2	TRBV4-3	-	TRBJ2-3	TGCGCCAGCAGCCAAACACTAGCGGGGCGGGAGAACACGCAGTATTTT	CASSQTLAGRENTQYF
TRBD2	TRBV19	-	TRBJ2-1	TGTGCCAGTAGTATAGATCCCCGTGGTAGCGGGACATCCTACAATGAGCAGTTCTTC	CASSIDPRGSGTSYNEQFF
-	TRBV7-9	few	TRBJ2-2	TGTGCCAGCAGCCCAAATCAGGGGGGCACCGGGGAGCTGTTTTTT	CASSPNQGGTGELFF
-	TRBV29-1	-	TRBJ2-7	TGCAGCGTTGGGCTCAACTACGAGCAGTACTTC	CSVGLNYEQYF
-	TRBV11-2	once	TRBJ1-3	TGTGCCAGCAGTTGGGGTGCTGGAAACACCATATATTTT	CASSWGAGNTIYF
-	TRBV7-9	-	TRBJ2-3	TGTGCCAGCACCTTCGAGCGGGCCAGCACAGATACGCAGTATTTT	CASTFERASTDTQYF
TRBD2	TRBV27	-	TRBJ2-1	TGTGCCAGCAGTTCCTTTGCTAGCGGATCCTACAATGAGCAGTTCTTC	CASSSFASGSYNEQFF
-	TRBV9	-	TRBJ2-6	TGTGCCAGCAGTACTCTCATCGGGGCTGGGGCCAACGTCCTGACTTTC	CASSTLIGAGANVLTF
TRBD2	TRBV7-6	-	TRBJ2-2	TGTGCCAGCAGCTTAGGGGGACTAGCGGGCAATCAGGGCACCGGGGAGCTGTTTTTT	CASSLGGLAGNQGTGELFF
TRBD2	TRBV19	-	TRBJ2-1	TGTGCCAGTAGTATAGATCTGGAGACTAGCGGGAGTAATGAGCAGTTCTTC	CASSIDLETSGSNEQFF
-	TRBV4-3	once	TRBJ1-2	TGCGCCAGCAGCCAAGATCGGTACCTAACAACTAACTATGGCTACACCTTC	CASSQDRYLTTNYGYTF
-	TRBV4-1	-	TRBJ2-1	TGCGCCAGCAGCCAAGATCGCCCTGAGCAGTTCTTC	CASSQDRPEQFF
-	TRBV6-5	-	TRBJ1-1	TGTGCCTCCGGGTGGAACACTGAAGCTTTCTTT	CASGWNTEAFF